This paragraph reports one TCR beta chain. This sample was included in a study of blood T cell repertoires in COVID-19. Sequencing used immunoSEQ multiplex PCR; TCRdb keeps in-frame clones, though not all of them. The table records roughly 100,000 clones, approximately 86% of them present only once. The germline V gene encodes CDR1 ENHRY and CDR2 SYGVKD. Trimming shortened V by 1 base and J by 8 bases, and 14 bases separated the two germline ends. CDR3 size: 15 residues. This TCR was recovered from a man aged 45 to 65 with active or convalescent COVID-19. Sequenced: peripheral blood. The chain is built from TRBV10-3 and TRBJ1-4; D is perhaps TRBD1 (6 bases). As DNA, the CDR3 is TGTGCCATCAGTGAGTACGCGGACAGTGGCGAAAAACTGTTTTTT. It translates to CAISEYADSGEKLFF.